These 9 T cell receptor delta chains share one sample of origin, sequenced in a study of Vδ1+ human thymocytes. Study-wide findings and caveats: Highly polyclonal TRG and TRD repertoires with Gaussian CDR3 length distributions appeared in thymus.

These receptors' antigens are unknown. Extracted RNA was reverse transcribed into cDNA. Pooled V-gene forward primers with one constant-region reverse primer generated the CDR3 amplicons by multiplex PCR. TCRdb reanalysed the multiplex PCR reads via CATT. The sample carries about 75,000 delta-chain clones, roughly a third recorded once. The sequencing input was Vdelta1+ gamma-delta thymocytes from the thymus. The subset: FACS-sorted CD3+ TCRalphabeta- TCRVdelta1+ TCRVdelta2- thymocytes. The receptors were sampled from a boy younger than two who had congenital heart surgery.

This chain links TRDV1 with TRDJ1, with a possible D match to TRDD3 (6 bases). Germline V CDR1 and CDR2: TSWWSYY, QGS. The V end was cut by 3 bases, the J end by 0 bases, with 26 bases between. This CDR3 has 20 amino acids. The CDR3 region is CALGEIHQHTVLGYTDKLIF. CDR3 in DNA: TGTGCTCTTGGGGAGATCCACCAACATACCGTACTGGGCTACACCGATAAACTCATCTTT.

Concerning this clone itself: Different DNA sequences within this sample yield the same CDR3. The V call is TRDV1, the J call TRDJ1, with 8 bases matching TRDD3. The germline V gene encodes CDR1 TSWWSYY and CDR2 QGS. Germline trimming cut 0 bases from V and 6 bases from J; bases unmatched to any gene: 18. This CDR3 region has 19 residues. CDR3 protein: CALGELRARDTRVPYKLIF. In DNA form, the CDR3 reads TGTGCTCTTGGGGAACTAAGAGCCCGGGATACGCGAGTTCCGTATAAACTCATCTTT.

A remark on this clone: At one boundary the junction diverges from the germline segment, which might be a read error. This same CDR3 is encoded by further DNA sequences in the sample. The chain uses TRDV1 and TRDJ1, with 9 bases lining up with TRDD3. Germline CDR1 and CDR2: TSWWSYY and QGS. The CDR3 has 20 amino acids. CDR3 DNA: TGTGCTCTTGGGGTCCATCTTACGGGGGATACTGTGGTTTGTGCCGATAAACTCATTTTT. Amino acid sequence: CALGVHLTGDTVVCADKLIF.

This rearrangement joins TRDV1 to TRDJ1, with 10 bases aligning to TRDD3. Germline V gene data show CDR1 as TSWWSYY and CDR2 as QGS. The CDR3 covers 22 residues. The V gene end was trimmed by 2 bases and the J gene end by 3 bases; junction bases not matched to a gene: 24. CDR3 sequence reads: CALGEGPNVIWWGIHQADKLIF. CDR3 nucleotide sequence: TGTGCTCTTGGGGAAGGCCCTAACGTGATCTGGTGGGGGATACACCAGGCCGATAAACTCATCTTT.

There are a few counts of this clone. The V and J genes are TRDV1 and TRDJ1; 7 bases are a match to TRDD3. J gave up 0 bases and V 1 base, and 17 bases lay outside the gene matches. This CDR3 has 20 amino acids. Germline V gene data show CDR1 as TSWWSYY and CDR2 as QGS. The CDR3 loop reads CALGERGCYSGDMDTDKLIF. The CDR3, as DNA: TGTGCTCTTGGGGAACGGGGTTGCTACAGCGGGGATATGGACACCGATAAACTCATCTTT.

With regard to this clone: The junction does not match germline at one end; this may be a read error. Other DNA sequences from this sample encode an identical CDR3 as well. This rearrangement joins TRDV1 to TRDJ1; tentative D call: TRDD3 (6 bases). The V gene's germline CDR1 is TSWWSYY and CDR2 QGS. The CDR3 consists of 16 residues. The CDR3 DNA sequence: TGTGCTCTTGGGACGGGGGGGGACGATATGCCGGATAAACCCATCTTT. Its protein product is CALGTGGDDMPDKPIF.

This clone was detected a few times. The J gene is TRDJ1, the V gene TRDV1, with 8 bases aligning to TRDD3. CDR3 length equals 17 residues. The V gene's germline CDR1 is TSWWSYY and CDR2 QGS. Unmatched junction bases numbered 19, after V lost 7 bases and J lost 6 bases. The CDR3 protein is CALVSYPTVLGANKLIF. The CDR3 nucleotides are TGTGCTCTTGTGTCCTACCCTACCGTACTGGGGGCCAATAAACTCATCTTT.

The V and J genes are TRDV1 and TRDJ1; 7 nucleotides match TRDD2. The germline gives CDR1 TSWWSYY, CDR2 QGS. The CDR3 sequence is 20 residues long. The V segment lost 0 bases and the J segment 2 bases; nucleotides outside the gene matches: 18. The CDR3: CALGELTCLPPGLGTDKLIF. CDR3 nucleotide sequence: TGTGCTCTTGGGGAACTTACCTGCCTTCCTCCGGGTTTAGGTACCGATAAACTCATCTTT.

On this clone itself: A junction boundary mismatches the germline segment, possibly from a read error. V and J are TRDV1 and TRDJ1; TRDD3 aligns across 12 bases. Looked up from germline, CDR1 is TSWWSYY and CDR2 is QGS. There are 20 residues in the CDR3. The CDR3 region is CARGELAQFPSGGYADKLIF. For the CDR3, the DNA is TGTGCTCGTGGGGAACTAGCCCAGTTTCCCTCTGGGGGATACGCCGATAAACTCATCTTT.